One sample yielded the 21 T cell receptor beta chains listed below, sequenced in a study of shared clonotypes between healthy human individuals. The assay was immunoSEQ multiplex PCR, and TCRdb's table has in-frame clones only and misses some. The sample has approximately 1.9 million clones, just over 90% seen once. Terminally differentiated effector memory CD45RA+ cells were excluded from the naive CD8 cells, which were CD45RO-negative and positively selected for CCR7. Source material: naive CD8+ T cells from PBMCs. These receptors all come from a young man in good health. Some clones in this sample may be carry-over from other donors' samples.

The chain employs TRBV9 and TRBJ2-7; 8 bases line up with TRBD2. After removal of 4 bases from V and 5 bases from J, the junction contained 5 bases not matched to a gene. This CDR3 has 13 amino acids. Germline-derived CDR1 and CDR2 are SGDLS and YYNGEE. CDR3 region: CASSRAGVDEQYF. CDR3 sequence (DNA): TGTGCCAGCAGCCGAGCGGGAGTGGACGAGCAGTACTTC.

This clone has only one observation. The genes are TRBV7-8 and TRBJ2-7; weak D call: TRBD2 (5 bases). CDR1 is SGHVS, CDR2 FQNEAQ, per germline. The CDR3 has 16 amino acids. Trimming took off 7 bases at V and 2 bases at J, with 21 bases between the two ends. The CDR3: CASIKSFGEIPYEQYF. CDR3 DNA: TGTGCCAGCATCAAATCCTTCGGGGAGATCCCCTACGAGCAGTACTTC.

This clone showed up just a few times. The chain uses TRBV7-8 and TRBJ1-5; unclear D gene. In germline, CDR1 is SGHVS, CDR2 FQNEAQ. V lost 5 bases and J 1 base, leaving 9 bases between the germline ends. The CDR3 is made up of 14 amino acids. The CDR3 reads CASSQGRSNQPQHF. The CDR3 DNA sequence: TGTGCCAGCAGCCAAGGACGGAGCAATCAGCCCCAGCATTTT.

The chain carries TRBV29-1 and TRBJ2-1; 7 bases are a match to TRBD2. From germline, CDR1 is SQVTM and CDR2 ANQGSEA. The CDR3 is made up of 12 amino acids. V gave up 3 bases and J gave up 7 bases; unmatched junction bases: 3. The CDR3 spells CSVDGTTNEQFF. In DNA, the CDR3 is TGCAGCGTTGACGGGACTACTAATGAGCAGTTCTTC.

The V call is TRBV6-4, the J call TRBJ2-1; D may be TRBD2 (5 bases). The ends were cut back, 6 bases at V and 0 bases at J, with 9 bases in the middle. Per the germline V gene, CDR1 is MRHNA and CDR2 is SNTAGT. CDR3 length: 14 amino acids. The CDR3 region is CASSRTLSYNEQFF. The CDR3 nucleotides are TGTGCCAGCAGCCGGACTCTCTCCTACAATGAGCAGTTCTTC.

This clone was detected only once. This chain links TRBV29-1 with TRBJ1-1; possible D gene TRBD1, 5 bases. Trimming pared 7 bases from V and 6 bases from J, leaving 21 bases between. Germline values: CDR1 SQVTM, CDR2 ANQGSEA. The CDR3 totals 14 residues. The CDR3 protein is CSGRVGPTRSEAFF. The CDR3 DNA follows: TGCAGCGGAAGGGTGGGGCCGACACGCTCTGAAGCTTTCTTT.

The chain couples TRBV2 to TRBJ2-1; 12 positions agree with TRBD2. The CDR3 length is 15 residues. Germline V gene data show CDR1 as SNHLY and CDR2 as FYNNEI. Trimming took 6 bases from V and 6 from J; bases not matched to a gene: 6. In DNA, the CDR3 is TGTGCCAGCAGCCTAGCGGGAGGGAACTTCAATGAGCAGTTCTTC. Translation: CASSLAGGNFNEQFF.

The chain couples TRBV6-1 to TRBJ1-2; D is perhaps TRBD1 (5 bases). V lost 3 bases to trimming and J lost 7 bases, with 18 bases between them. This CDR3 region has 15 residues. Per germline, CDR1 MNHNS and CDR2 SASEGT. The chain's CDR3 is CASSDPGLRTFGYTF. Written as DNA, the CDR3 is TGTGCCAGCAGTGATCCGGGACTCAGGACCTTTGGCTACACCTTC.

The rearrangement uses TRBV28 and TRBJ1-5; TRBD1 agrees at 7 bases. Per the germline V gene, CDR1 is MDHEN and CDR2 is SYDVKM. The V gene end was trimmed by 2 bases and the J gene end by 5 bases; junction bases not matched to a gene: 6. This CDR3 is built from 15 residues. The CDR3 DNA is TGTGCCAGCAGTTTAGACCCAGGGGGATATCAGCCCCAGCATTTT. It codes for CASSLDPGGYQPQHF. The whole variable domain, remainder taken from reference TRBV28 and TRBJ1-5, is DVKVTQSSRYLVKRTGEKVFLECVQDMDHENMFWYRQDPGLGLRLIYFSYDVKMKEKGDIPEGYSVSREKKERFSLILESASTNQTSMYLCASSLDPGGYQPQHFGDGTRLSIL.

The rearrangement links TRBV4-3 to TRBJ2-2, with D tentatively TRBD2 (6 bases). The CDR3 is made up of 14 amino acids. Germline lookup yields CDR1 LGHNA and CDR2 YSLEER. The ends were cut back, 4 bases at V and 3 bases at J, with 9 bases in the middle. The CDR3 loop is CASSPGGYTGELFF. The CDR3 DNA reads TGCGCCAGCAGCCCCGGAGGGTACACCGGGGAGCTGTTTTTT.

CDR3 amino acids: CASSTWEGGNYGYTF. The CDR3 nucleotides read TGTGCCAGCAGTACCTGGGAGGGAGGGAACTATGGCTACACCTTC. The gene calls are TRBV28 and TRBJ1-2; D unresolved. The CDR3 has 15 residues. V lost 5 bases, J lost 2 bases, and 15 bases lay in between. Germline V gives CDR1 MDHEN, CDR2 SYDVKM.

The chain joins TRBV27 to TRBJ1-6, with 9 positions matching TRBD1. Germline-derived CDR1 and CDR2 are MNHEY and SMNVEV (reference sequence). This CDR3 is 16 amino acids long. V shed 2 bases, J shed 6 bases, and the junction held 5 bases outside the gene matches. CDR3 in amino acids: CASSLTGGFTNSPLHF. DNA for the CDR3: TGTGCCAGCAGTTTAACAGGGGGCTTTACTAATTCACCCCTCCACTTT.

The chain carries TRBV7-9 and TRBJ2-1, with D unclear. Germline-derived CDR1 and CDR2 are SEHNR and FQNEAQ (reference sequence). The CDR3 is 14 amino acids. V was trimmed by 5 bases and J by 0 bases, leaving 8 bases between them. The CDR3 DNA is TGTGCCAGCAGCGACTGGAGCTCCTACAATGAGCAGTTCTTC. This sequence encodes CASSDWSSYNEQFF.

This clone was detected once. The genes are TRBV19 and TRBJ2-2, with D perhaps TRBD2 (6 bases). CDR3 length: 15 residues. The germline V gene encodes CDR1 LNHDA and CDR2 SQIVND (reference sequence). Trimming took 7 bases from V and 2 from J, leaving 14 bases between them. This chain's CDR3 is CASTAGSLNTGELFF. In DNA, the CDR3 is TGTGCCAGTACGGCGGGATCATTAAACACCGGGGAGCTGTTTTTT.

The V call is TRBV5-6, the J call TRBJ2-7; D not certain. CDR1 is SGHDT and CDR2 is YYEEEE in the germline V gene. CDR3 length equals 17 residues. Trimming left V 3 bases short and J 0 bases short, with 19 bases between. CDR3 residues: CASSSTFVEESSYEQYF. The CDR3 coding sequence is TGTGCCAGCAGCTCCACATTCGTCGAAGAGAGCTCCTACGAGCAGTACTTC.

This clone has just one count. J is TRBJ2-6 and V is TRBV7-2; TRBD1 matches at 9 bases. The CDR3 spans 19 residues. Germline assignment: CDR1 SGHTA and CDR2 FQGNSA. J was trimmed by 3 bases and V by 5 bases; bases with no gene match: 14. The CDR3 region is CASSPTPGQGVNGANVLTF. In nucleotides, the CDR3 is TGTGCCAGCAGCCCAACCCCGGGACAGGGAGTTAATGGGGCCAACGTCCTGACTTTC.

This rearrangement joins TRBV7-8 to TRBJ1-2; no definite D call. Germline CDR1 reads SGHVS; CDR2 reads FQNEAQ. The ends were cut back, 1 base at V and 0 bases at J, with 9 bases in the middle. The CDR3 is 15 amino acids. The CDR3 bases are TGTGCCAGCAGCTTAGTGTCGGCTCCTAACTATGGCTACACCTTC. This translates into CASSLVSAPNYGYTF.

V usage is TRBV19 and J usage is TRBJ2-5, with 8 bases aligning to TRBD2. The CDR3 extends over 16 amino acids. From germline, CDR1 is LNHDA and CDR2 SQIVND (reference sequence). V shed 0 bases and J 1 base; nucleotides not matched to a gene: 4. The CDR3: CASSIDTSGPQETQYF. CDR3 bases: TGTGCCAGTAGTATAGATACTAGCGGACCCCAAGAGACCCAGTACTTC.

Of note for this clone: The sample holds other DNA sequences that translate to the same CDR3. This chain joins TRBV29-1 and TRBJ1-1; tentative D call: TRBD1 (6 bases). Trimming cost V 4 bases and J 1 base, with 10 bases left between them. CDR3 size: 13 residues. The germline V gene has CDR1 SQVTM and CDR2 ANQGSEA. DNA for the CDR3: TGCAGCGTTGTCGGGGGCCAGAACACTGAAGCTTTCTTT. Translated: CSVVGGQNTEAFF.

The chain uses TRBV11-2 and TRBJ2-1, with 7 positions matching TRBD1. The trim removed 1 base at V and 3 bases at J, leaving 9 bases unmatched. The CDR3 is 17 amino acids. In germline, CDR1 is SGHAT, CDR2 FQNNGV. The CDR3: CASSLGLRDRHYNEQFF. CDR3 in DNA: TGTGCCAGCAGCTTAGGCCTCCGGGACAGACACTACAATGAGCAGTTCTTC.

The gene calls are TRBV28 and TRBJ1-5, with a tentative D call TRBD1 (5 bases). V was trimmed by 5 bases and J by 4 bases, leaving 21 bases between them. CDR3 length: 17 amino acids. Germline V gene data show CDR1 as MDHEN and CDR2 as SYDVKM. This CDR3 is CASSLHLSDPGNQPQHF. The CDR3 nucleotides read TGTGCCAGCAGTCTCCATCTCTCTGATCCAGGGAATCAGCCCCAGCATTTT.